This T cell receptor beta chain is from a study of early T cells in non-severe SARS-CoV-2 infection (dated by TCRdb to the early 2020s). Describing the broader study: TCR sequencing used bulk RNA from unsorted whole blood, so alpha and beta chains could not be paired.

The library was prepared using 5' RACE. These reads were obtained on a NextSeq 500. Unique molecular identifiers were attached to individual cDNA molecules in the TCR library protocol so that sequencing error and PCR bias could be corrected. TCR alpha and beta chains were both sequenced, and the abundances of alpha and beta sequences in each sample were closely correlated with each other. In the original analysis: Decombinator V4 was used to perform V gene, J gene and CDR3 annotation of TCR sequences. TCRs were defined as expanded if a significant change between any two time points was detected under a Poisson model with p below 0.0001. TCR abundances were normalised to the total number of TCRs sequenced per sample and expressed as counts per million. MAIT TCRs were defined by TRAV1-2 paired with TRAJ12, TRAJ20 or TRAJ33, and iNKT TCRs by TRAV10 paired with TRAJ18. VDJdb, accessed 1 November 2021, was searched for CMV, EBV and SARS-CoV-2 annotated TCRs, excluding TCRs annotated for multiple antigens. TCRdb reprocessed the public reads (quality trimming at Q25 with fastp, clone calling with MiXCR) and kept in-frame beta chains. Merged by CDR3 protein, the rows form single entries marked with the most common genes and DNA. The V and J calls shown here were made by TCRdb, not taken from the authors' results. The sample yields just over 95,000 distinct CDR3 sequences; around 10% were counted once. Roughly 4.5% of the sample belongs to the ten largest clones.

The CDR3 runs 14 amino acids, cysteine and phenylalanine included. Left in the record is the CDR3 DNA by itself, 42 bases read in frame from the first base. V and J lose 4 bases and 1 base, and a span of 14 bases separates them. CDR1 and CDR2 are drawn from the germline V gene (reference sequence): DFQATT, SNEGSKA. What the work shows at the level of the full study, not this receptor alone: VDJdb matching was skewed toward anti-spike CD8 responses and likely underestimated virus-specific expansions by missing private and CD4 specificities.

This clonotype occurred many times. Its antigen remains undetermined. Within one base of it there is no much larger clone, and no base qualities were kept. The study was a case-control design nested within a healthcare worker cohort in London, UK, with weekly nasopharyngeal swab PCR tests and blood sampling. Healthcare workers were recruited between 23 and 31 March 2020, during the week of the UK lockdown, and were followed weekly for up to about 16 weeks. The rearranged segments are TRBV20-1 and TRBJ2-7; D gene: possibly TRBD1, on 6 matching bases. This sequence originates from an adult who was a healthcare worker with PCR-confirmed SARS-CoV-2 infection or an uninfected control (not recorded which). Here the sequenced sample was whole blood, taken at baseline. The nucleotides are TGCAGTGCTATATCGACAGGTGGATCCTACGAGCAGTACTTC. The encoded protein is CSAISTGGSYEQYF.